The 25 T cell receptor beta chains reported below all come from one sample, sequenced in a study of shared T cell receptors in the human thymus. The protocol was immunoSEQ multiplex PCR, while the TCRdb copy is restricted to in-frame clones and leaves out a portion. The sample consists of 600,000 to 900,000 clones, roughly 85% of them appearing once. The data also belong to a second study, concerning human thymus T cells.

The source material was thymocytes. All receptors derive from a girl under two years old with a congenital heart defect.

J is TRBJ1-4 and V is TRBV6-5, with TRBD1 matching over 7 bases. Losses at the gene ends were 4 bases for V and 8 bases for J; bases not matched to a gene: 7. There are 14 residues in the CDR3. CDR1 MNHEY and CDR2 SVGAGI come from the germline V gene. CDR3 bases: TGTGCCAGCAGTTCCGGACAGGACCCGGAAAAACTGTTTTTT. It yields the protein CASSSGQDPEKLFF.

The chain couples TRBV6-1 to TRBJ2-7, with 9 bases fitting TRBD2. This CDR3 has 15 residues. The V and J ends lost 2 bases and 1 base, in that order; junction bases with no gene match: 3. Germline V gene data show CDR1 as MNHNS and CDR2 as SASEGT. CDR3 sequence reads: CASSERRGGSYEQYF. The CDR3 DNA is TGTGCCAGCAGTGAAAGGCGGGGGGGATCCTACGAGCAGTACTTC.

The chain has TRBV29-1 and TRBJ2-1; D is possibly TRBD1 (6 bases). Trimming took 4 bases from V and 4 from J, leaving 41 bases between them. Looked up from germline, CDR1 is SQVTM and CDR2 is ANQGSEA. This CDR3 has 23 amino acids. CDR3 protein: CSVGIVHRVRIPGDRSAYNEQFF. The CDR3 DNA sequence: TGCAGCGTTGGAATTGTCCACAGGGTTCGGATCCCTGGGGACCGATCCGCATACAATGAGCAGTTCTTC.

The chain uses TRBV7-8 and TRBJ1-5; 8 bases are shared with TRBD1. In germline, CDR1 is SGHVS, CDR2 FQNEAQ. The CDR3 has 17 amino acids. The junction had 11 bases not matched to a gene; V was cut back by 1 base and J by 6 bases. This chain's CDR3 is CASSLEGKQGGGQPQHF. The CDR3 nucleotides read TGTGCCAGCAGCTTAGAGGGGAAACAGGGGGGCGGTCAGCCCCAGCATTTT.

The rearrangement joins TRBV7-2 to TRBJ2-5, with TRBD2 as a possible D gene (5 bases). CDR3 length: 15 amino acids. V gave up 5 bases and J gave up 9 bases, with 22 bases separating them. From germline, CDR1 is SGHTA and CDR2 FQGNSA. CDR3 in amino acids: CASSNPKAPKEAQYF. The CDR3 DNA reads TGTGCCAGCAGCAACCCTAAGGCTCCCAAGGAGGCCCAGTACTTC.

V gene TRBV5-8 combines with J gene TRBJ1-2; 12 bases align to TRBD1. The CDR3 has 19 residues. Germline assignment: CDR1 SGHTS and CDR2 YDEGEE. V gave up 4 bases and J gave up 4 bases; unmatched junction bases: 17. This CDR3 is CASSGYTGTGGKDGYGYTF. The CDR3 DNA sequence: TGTGCCAGCAGCGGCTACACTGGGACAGGGGGCAAGGATGGCTATGGCTACACCTTC.

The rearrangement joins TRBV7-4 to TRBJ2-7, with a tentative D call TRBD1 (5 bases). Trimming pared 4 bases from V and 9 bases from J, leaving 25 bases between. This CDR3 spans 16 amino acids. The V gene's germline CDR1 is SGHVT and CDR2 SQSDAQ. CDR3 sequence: CASSSSGRDEPTRQYF. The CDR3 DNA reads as TGTGCCAGCAGCTCCTCAGGGCGAGACGAACCTACGAGGCAGTACTTC.

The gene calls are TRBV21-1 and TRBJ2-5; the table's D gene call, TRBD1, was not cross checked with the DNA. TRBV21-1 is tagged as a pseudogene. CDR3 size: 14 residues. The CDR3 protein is CASRSRGREETQYF. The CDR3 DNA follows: TGTGCCAGCAGAAGCAGGGGTAGAGAAGAGACCCAGTACTTC.

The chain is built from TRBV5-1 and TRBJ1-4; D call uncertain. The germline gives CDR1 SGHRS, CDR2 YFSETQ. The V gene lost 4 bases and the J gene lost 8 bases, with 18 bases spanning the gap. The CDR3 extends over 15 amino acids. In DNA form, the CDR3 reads TGCGCCAGCAGCCTCAACTGGGCCTCACGGGAAAAACTGTTTTTT. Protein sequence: CASSLNWASREKLFF.

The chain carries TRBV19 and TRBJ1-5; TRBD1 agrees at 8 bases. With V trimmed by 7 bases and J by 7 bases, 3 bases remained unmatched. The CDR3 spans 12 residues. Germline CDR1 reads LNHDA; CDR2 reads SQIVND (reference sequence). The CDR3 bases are TGTGCCAGTATGGCAGGGGGCCAGCCCCAGCATTTT. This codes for CASMAGGQPQHF.

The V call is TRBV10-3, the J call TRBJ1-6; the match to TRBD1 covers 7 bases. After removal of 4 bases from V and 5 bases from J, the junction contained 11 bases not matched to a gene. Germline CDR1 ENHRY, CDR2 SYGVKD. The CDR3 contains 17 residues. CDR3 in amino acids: CAISVKGGPAHNSPLHF. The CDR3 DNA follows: TGTGCCATCAGTGTTAAAGGGGGCCCGGCGCATAATTCACCCCTCCACTTT.

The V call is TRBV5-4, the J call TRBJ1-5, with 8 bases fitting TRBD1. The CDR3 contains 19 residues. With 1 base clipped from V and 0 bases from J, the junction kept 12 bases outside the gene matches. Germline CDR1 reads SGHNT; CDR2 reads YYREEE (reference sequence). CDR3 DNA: TGTGCCAGCAGCTTGCTCCCGGACAGGGATCTCCATAGCAATCAGCCCCAGCATTTT. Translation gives CASSLLPDRDLHSNQPQHF. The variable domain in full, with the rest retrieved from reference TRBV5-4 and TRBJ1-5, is ETGVTQSPTHLIKTRGQQVTLRCSSQSGHNTVSWYQQALGQGPQFIFQYYREEENGRGNFPPRFSGLQFPNYSSELNVNALELDDSALYLCASSLLPDRDLHSNQPQHFGDGTRLSIL.

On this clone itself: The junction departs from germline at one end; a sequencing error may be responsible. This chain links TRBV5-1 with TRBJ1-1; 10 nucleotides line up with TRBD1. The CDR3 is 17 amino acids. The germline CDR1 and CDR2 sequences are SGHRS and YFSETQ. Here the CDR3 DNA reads TGCGCCAGCAGGTTGGGGGTGGTACCGGGACAGGGGCCGAGGCCTTTCTTT. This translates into CASRLGVVPGQGPRPFF.

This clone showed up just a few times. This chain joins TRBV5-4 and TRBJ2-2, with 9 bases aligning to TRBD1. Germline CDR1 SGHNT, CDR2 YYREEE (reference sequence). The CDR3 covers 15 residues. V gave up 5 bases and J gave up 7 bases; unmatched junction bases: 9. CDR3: CASRPGQGFFGELFF. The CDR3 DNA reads TGTGCCAGCAGACCGGGACAGGGATTCTTCGGGGAGCTGTTTTTT.

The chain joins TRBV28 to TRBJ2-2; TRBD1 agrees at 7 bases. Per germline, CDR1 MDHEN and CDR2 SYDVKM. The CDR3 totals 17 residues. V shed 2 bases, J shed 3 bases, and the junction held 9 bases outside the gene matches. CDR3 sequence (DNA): TGTGCCAGCAGTTTAAGGGACAGCGGTACGGACACCGGGGAGCTGTTTTTT. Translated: CASSLRDSGTDTGELFF.

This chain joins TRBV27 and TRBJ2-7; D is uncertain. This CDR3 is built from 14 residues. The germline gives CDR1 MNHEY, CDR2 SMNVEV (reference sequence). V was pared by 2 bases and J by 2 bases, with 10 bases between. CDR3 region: CASSLGSFPYEQYF. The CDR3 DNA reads TGTGCCAGCAGTTTAGGTAGTTTCCCCTACGAGCAGTACTTC.

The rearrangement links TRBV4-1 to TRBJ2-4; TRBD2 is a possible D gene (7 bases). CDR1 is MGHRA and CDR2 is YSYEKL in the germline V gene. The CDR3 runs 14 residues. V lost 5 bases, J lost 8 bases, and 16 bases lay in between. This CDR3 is CASSGGRGGDIQYF. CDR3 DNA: TGCGCCAGCAGCGGCGGTAGGGGGGGGGACATTCAGTACTTC.

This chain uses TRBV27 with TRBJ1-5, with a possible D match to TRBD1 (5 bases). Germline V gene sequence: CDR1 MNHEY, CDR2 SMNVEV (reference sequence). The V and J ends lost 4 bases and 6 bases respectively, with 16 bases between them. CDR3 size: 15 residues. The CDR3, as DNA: TGTGCCAGCAGTTCATCTCCAGGGATCGGTCAGCCCCAGCATTTT. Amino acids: CASSSSPGIGQPQHF.

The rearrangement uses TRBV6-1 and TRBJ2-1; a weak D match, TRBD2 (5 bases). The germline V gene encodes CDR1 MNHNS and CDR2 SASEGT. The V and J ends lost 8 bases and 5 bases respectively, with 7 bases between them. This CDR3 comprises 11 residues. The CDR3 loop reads CASEGDNEQFF. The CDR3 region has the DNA TGTGCCAGCGAGGGTGACAATGAGCAGTTCTTC.

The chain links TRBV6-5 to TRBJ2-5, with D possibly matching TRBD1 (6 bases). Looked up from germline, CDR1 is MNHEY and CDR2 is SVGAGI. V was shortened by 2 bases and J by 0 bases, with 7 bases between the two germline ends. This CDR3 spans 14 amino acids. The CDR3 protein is CASSYGQNQETQYF. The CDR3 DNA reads TGTGCCAGCAGTTACGGACAGAACCAAGAGACCCAGTACTTC.

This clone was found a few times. In DNA, the CDR3 is TGTGCCAGCAGTTTCGACAGTCGCCATGGCTACACCTTC. It specifies CASSFDSRHGYTF. The chain is built from TRBV27 and TRBJ1-2; maybe TRBD1 (5 bases). Trimming shortened V by 3 bases and J by 6 bases, and 11 bases separated the two germline ends. CDR3 size: 13 residues. Germline loops: CDR1 MNHEY, CDR2 SMNVEV (reference sequence).

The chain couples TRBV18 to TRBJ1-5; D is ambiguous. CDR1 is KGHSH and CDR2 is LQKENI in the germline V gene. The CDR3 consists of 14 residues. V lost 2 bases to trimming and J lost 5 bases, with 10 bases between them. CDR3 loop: CASSPMPGDQPQHF. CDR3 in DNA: TGTGCCAGCTCACCAATGCCCGGGGATCAGCCCCAGCATTTT.

The CDR3 DNA reads as TGTGCCAGCAGCTTCGGGGGGAGTGATACGCAGTATTTT. This translates into CASSFGGSDTQYF. The chain uses TRBV7-3 and TRBJ2-3; 7 positions agree with TRBD2. Germline CDR1 and CDR2: SGHTA and FQGTGA. The CDR3 is 13 residues long. J was trimmed by 6 bases and V by 3 bases; bases with no gene match: 3. The whole variable domain, filled in from reference TRBV7-3 and TRBJ2-3, reads GAGVSQTPSNKVTEKGKYVELRCDPISGHTALYWYRQSLGQGPEFLIYFQGTGAADDSGLPNDRFFAVRPEGSVSTLKIQRTERGDSAVYLCASSFGGSDTQYFGPGTRLTVL.

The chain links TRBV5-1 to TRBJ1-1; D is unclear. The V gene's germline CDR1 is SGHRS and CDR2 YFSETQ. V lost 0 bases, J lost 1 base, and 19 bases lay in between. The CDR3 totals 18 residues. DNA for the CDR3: TGCGCCAGCAGCTTGGTTTTCGGGTCCTGGAATGGGAACACTGAAGCTTTCTTT. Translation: CASSLVFGSWNGNTEAFF.

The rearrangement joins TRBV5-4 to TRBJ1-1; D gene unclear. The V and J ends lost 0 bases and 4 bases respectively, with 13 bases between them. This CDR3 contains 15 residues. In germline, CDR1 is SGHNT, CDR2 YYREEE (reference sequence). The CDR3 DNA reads TGTGCCAGCAGCTTGGAGGGCCCGCGGGCCACTGAAGCTTTCTTT. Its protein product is CASSLEGPRATEAFF.